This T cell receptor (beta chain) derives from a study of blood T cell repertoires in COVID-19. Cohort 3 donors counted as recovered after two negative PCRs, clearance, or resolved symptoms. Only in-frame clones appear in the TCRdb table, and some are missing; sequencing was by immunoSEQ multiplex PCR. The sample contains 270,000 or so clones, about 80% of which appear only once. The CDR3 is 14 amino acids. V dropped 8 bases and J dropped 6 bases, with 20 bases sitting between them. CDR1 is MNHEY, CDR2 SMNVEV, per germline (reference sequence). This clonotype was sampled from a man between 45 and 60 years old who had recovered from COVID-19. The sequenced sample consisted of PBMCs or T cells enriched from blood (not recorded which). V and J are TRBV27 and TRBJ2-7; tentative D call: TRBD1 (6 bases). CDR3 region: CASGDGRGYVEQYF. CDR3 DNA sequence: TGTGCCAGCGGCGATGGCAGGGGTTACGTCGAGCAGTACTTC.